Each of the 6 T cell receptor beta chains below was sequenced from the same sample in a study of blood T cells in healthy people across ages. Combining a sample-barcoded 5' primer with a J-beta primer mix, a second PCR ran for about 6 to 12 cycles. One entry per CDR3 protein, called by TCRdb with MiXCR from the 5' RACE reads. The sample consists of some 920,000 distinct CDR3 sequences, roughly 51% of them appearing once. Sequenced sample: blood. Every receptor here comes from a woman in her fifties or sixties in good health.

In its sample, this clonotype was seen once. The chain combines TRBV20-1 with TRBJ2-5; possible D gene TRBD2, 6 bases. Germline V gives CDR1 DFQATT, CDR2 SNEGSKA (reference sequence). This CDR3 region has 14 residues. V lost 1 base and J lost 4, with 13 bases in between. This CDR3 is CSARGGVMGETQYF. CDR3 nucleotides: TGCAGTGCTAGAGGGGGGGTTATGGGAGAGACCCAGTACTTC.

This clonotype was seen more than once but under ten times. In nucleotides, the CDR3 is TGTGCCAGCTCACCACCAAAGGGGGTCGACGGACTAGCGGAGCAGTTCTTC. This sequence encodes CASSPPKGVDGLAEQFF. The rearrangement joins TRBV18 to TRBJ2-1, with TRBD2 identical over 9 bases. The V gene's germline CDR1 is KGHSH and CDR2 LQKENI. The V and J ends lost 0 bases and 10 bases, in that order; junction bases with no gene match: 13. The CDR3 length is 17 residues. The complete variable domain, with remaining parts taken from reference TRBV18 and TRBJ2-1, reads NAGVMQNPRHLVRRRGQEARLRCSPMKGHSHVYWYRQLPEEGLKFMVYLQKENIIDESGMPKERFSAEFPKEGPSILRIQQVVRGDSAAYFCASSPPKGVDGLAEQFFGPGTRLTVL.

V gene TRBV30 combines with J gene TRBJ2-7; D uncertain. CDR3 length equals 13 residues. Trimming stripped 0 bases from V and 0 bases from J, with 6 bases between. Germline V gene sequence: CDR1 GTSNPN, CDR2 SVGIG (reference sequence). The CDR3 region is CAWSVTDSYEQYF. CDR3 bases: TGTGCCTGGAGTGTAACTGACTCCTACGAGCAGTACTTC.

Only a few counts were recorded for this clonotype. V usage is TRBV15 and J usage is TRBJ2-5; 7 bases line up with TRBD2. Losses at the gene ends were 3 bases for V and 1 base for J; bases not matched to a gene: 11. Germline loops: CDR1 LNHNV, CDR2 YYDKDF (reference sequence). The CDR3 has 17 residues. For the CDR3, the DNA is TGTGCCACCAGCAGTCCTCTAAGCGGGAATTTCCAAGAGACCCAGTACTTC. Amino acids: CATSSPLSGNFQETQYF.

The gene calls are TRBV12-3 or TRBV12-4 and TRBJ1-2; no clear D gene. V lost 3 bases, J lost 4 bases, and 9 bases lay in between. This CDR3 spans 13 amino acids. The CDR3 coding sequence is TGTGCCAGCAGTTTGGAGCTGGGCTATGGCTACACCTTC. Its protein product is CASSLELGYGYTF.

In the case of this clonotype: Just one base apart from a much larger clone, this may be a read error. The rearrangement uses TRBV7-2 and TRBJ2-5; a weak D match, TRBD1 (6 bases). The CDR3 extends over 15 amino acids. V was shortened by 5 bases and J by 1 base, with 14 bases between the two germline ends. The germline gives CDR1 SGHTA, CDR2 FQGNSA. The chain's CDR3 is CASSERHRAQETQYF. The CDR3 coding sequence is TGTGCCAGCAGCGAAAGACACAGGGCCCAAGAGACCCAGTACTTC.